This is a list of T cell receptor beta chains from one sample in a study of blood T cell repertoires in COVID-19. Repertoires were generated with immunoSEQ multiplex PCR, while TCRdb's copy carries only in-frame clones and drops some. The table lists hundreds of thousands of clones, 80% to 90% of them singletons. The material sequenced was peripheral blood. All receptors derive from a woman aged 40 to 55 with active or convalescent COVID-19. Each CDR3 is given with its conserved first and last residue. Fields, in order: V gene, clone size, J gene, D gene, CDR3 protein, CDR3 DNA. A D gene is named only where the DNA matches it firmly. A row's size may be missing; if present it is once, few, many or a size class.

V gene: TRBV23-1
clone size: NA
J gene: TRBJ2-2
D gene: TRBD1
CDR3 protein: CASSHRDSRSGELFF
CDR3 DNA: TGCGCCAGCAGTCACCGGGACAGTAGGTCCGGGGAGCTGTTTTTT

V gene: TRBV24-1
clone size: NA
J gene: TRBJ1-5
D gene: NA
CDR3 protein: CATSDLRSDQPQHF
CDR3 DNA: TGTGCCACCAGTGATTTGCGTTCAGATCAGCCCCAGCATTTT

V gene: TRBV12-3/TRBV12-4
clone size: NA
J gene: TRBJ2-7
D gene: TRBD2
CDR3 protein: CASSLGLAGGLNF
CDR3 DNA: TGTGCCAGCAGTCTCGGACTAGCGGGAGGTCTTAACTTC

V gene: TRBV11-2
clone size: NA
J gene: TRBJ1-2
D gene: NA
CDR3 protein: CASSLEQLYGYTF
CDR3 DNA: TGTGCCAGCAGCTTAGAACAGCTGTATGGCTACACCTTC

V gene: TRBV6-6
clone size: NA
J gene: TRBJ2-2
D gene: NA
CDR3 protein: CASSILNTGELFF
CDR3 DNA: TGTGCCAGCAGTATCCTGAACACCGGGGAGCTGTTTTTT

V gene: TRBV30
clone size: NA
J gene: TRBJ1-1
D gene: NA
CDR3 protein: CAWSDGGHEAFF
CDR3 DNA: TGTGCCTGGAGCGACGGCGGTCACGAGGCTTTCTTT

V gene: TRBV19
clone size: NA
J gene: TRBJ1-3
D gene: TRBD1
CDR3 protein: CASSEDRGHPGNTIYF
CDR3 DNA: TGTGCCAGTAGTGAGGACAGGGGCCATCCTGGAAACACCATATATTTT

V gene: TRBV4-1
clone size: NA
J gene: TRBJ1-2
D gene: NA
CDR3 protein: CASSQRSGADYGYTF
CDR3 DNA: TGCGCCAGCAGCCAAAGGTCAGGGGCCGACTATGGCTACACCTTC

V gene: TRBV5-4
clone size: NA
J gene: TRBJ1-2
D gene: NA
CDR3 protein: CASSSGPGTTNYGYTF
CDR3 DNA: TGTGCCAGCAGCTCTGGCCCCGGGACAACTAACTATGGCTACACCTTC

V gene: TRBV18
clone size: NA
J gene: TRBJ2-7
D gene: NA
CDR3 protein: CASSPPKSGEGSYEQYF
CDR3 DNA: TGTGCCAGCTCACCACCGAAGTCAGGGGAAGGCTCCTACGAGCAGTACTTC

V gene: TRBV2
clone size: NA
J gene: TRBJ2-7
D gene: NA
CDR3 protein: CASSGEQYF
CDR3 DNA: TGTGCCAGCAGCGGGGAGCAGTACTTC

V gene: TRBV19
clone size: few
J gene: TRBJ1-2
D gene: NA
CDR3 protein: CASSIWQGGYTF
CDR3 DNA: TGTGCCAGTAGTATTTGGCAGGGCGGCTACACCTTC

V gene: TRBV6-5
clone size: NA
J gene: TRBJ1-1
D gene: NA
CDR3 protein: CASSLTSENTEAFF
CDR3 DNA: TGTGCCAGCAGCTTAACTTCCGAGAACACTGAAGCTTTCTTT

V gene: TRBV7-2
clone size: few
J gene: TRBJ2-1
D gene: TRBD2
CDR3 protein: CASSLLLGTSDNNEQFF
CDR3 DNA: TGTGCCAGCAGCTTACTTCTCGGGACTAGCGACAACAATGAGCAGTTCTTC

V gene: TRBV4-1
clone size: NA
J gene: TRBJ1-3
D gene: NA
CDR3 protein: CASSRDGQPSLRNTIYF
CDR3 DNA: TGCGCCAGCAGCCGAGATGGCCAACCCTCTCTGCGGAACACCATATATTTT

V gene: TRBV7-2
clone size: NA
J gene: TRBJ1-1
D gene: TRBD1
CDR3 protein: CASSSRQGVTEAFF
CDR3 DNA: TGTGCCAGCAGCTCGCGACAGGGGGTCACTGAAGCTTTCTTT

V gene: TRBV6-1
clone size: NA
J gene: TRBJ2-1
D gene: TRBD1
CDR3 protein: CASSDPPSGDRQFF
CDR3 DNA: TGTGCCAGCAGTGACCCCCCTAGTGGGGACAGGCAGTTCTTC

V gene: TRBV18
clone size: NA
J gene: TRBJ1-6
D gene: TRBD1
CDR3 protein: CASSEYGQGLAYSPLHF
CDR3 DNA: TGTGCCAGCTCCGAATATGGACAGGGTCTGGCTTATTCACCCCTCCACTTT

V gene: TRBV4-3
clone size: NA
J gene: TRBJ1-1
D gene: NA
CDR3 protein: CASSQDRAGRAFF
CDR3 DNA: TGCGCCAGCAGCCAAGATAGGGCTGGGAGAGCTTTCTTT

V gene: TRBV11-2
clone size: NA
J gene: TRBJ2-1
D gene: NA
CDR3 protein: CASSTGARVYNEQFF
CDR3 DNA: TGTGCCAGCAGTACGGGAGCGCGAGTCTACAATGAGCAGTTCTTC

V gene: TRBV7-2
clone size: NA
J gene: TRBJ2-5
D gene: TRBD2
CDR3 protein: CASSQGLAQETQYF
CDR3 DNA: TGTGCCAGCAGCCAAGGACTAGCACAAGAGACCCAGTACTTC

V gene: TRBV13
clone size: NA
J gene: TRBJ1-3
D gene: TRBD1
CDR3 protein: CASSSSGTGPFKNTIYF
CDR3 DNA: TGTGCCAGCAGCTCGTCAGGGACAGGACCTTTTAAAAACACCATATATTTT

V gene: TRBV5-1
clone size: once
J gene: TRBJ2-1
D gene: TRBD2
CDR3 protein: CASSPGFSGRSWGGNEQFF
CDR3 DNA: TGCGCCAGCAGCCCTGGCTTTAGCGGGAGATCGTGGGGGGGCAATGAGCAGTTCTTC

V gene: TRBV5-1
clone size: NA
J gene: TRBJ2-2
D gene: TRBD1
CDR3 protein: CASSPGPGTGNTGELFF
CDR3 DNA: TGCGCCAGCAGCCCGGGTCCCGGGACAGGGAACACCGGGGAGCTGTTTTTT

V gene: TRBV28
clone size: NA
J gene: TRBJ1-1
D gene: NA
CDR3 protein: CASRLVRENTEAFF
CDR3 DNA: TGTGCCAGCAGGCTGGTGAGGGAGAACACTGAAGCTTTCTTT

V gene: TRBV12-3/TRBV12-4
clone size: once
J gene: TRBJ1-4
D gene: NA
CDR3 protein: CASSISSGEKLFF
CDR3 DNA: TGTGCCAGCAGTATCTCGAGCGGTGAAAAACTGTTTTTT

V gene: TRBV5-1
clone size: once
J gene: TRBJ2-1
D gene: NA
CDR3 protein: CASSLQGSSYNEQFF
CDR3 DNA: TGCGCCAGCAGCTTACAAGGGAGCTCCTACAATGAGCAGTTCTTC

V gene: TRBV5-8
clone size: NA
J gene: TRBJ2-5
D gene: NA
CDR3 protein: CASSLGLKETQYF
CDR3 DNA: TGTGCCAGCAGCTTGGGACTAAAAGAGACCCAGTACTTC

V gene: TRBV13
clone size: once
J gene: TRBJ1-5
D gene: NA
CDR3 protein: CASTREGLNSNQPQHF
CDR3 DNA: TGTGCCAGCACGAGGGAGGGATTGAATAGCAATCAGCCCCAGCATTTT

V gene: TRBV28
clone size: once
J gene: TRBJ1-5
D gene: TRBD1
CDR3 protein: CASSPPGQGTQPQHF
CDR3 DNA: TGTGCCAGCAGTCCGCCGGGACAGGGGACACAGCCCCAGCATTTT

V gene: TRBV6-5
clone size: NA
J gene: TRBJ1-5
D gene: NA
CDR3 protein: CASSYSESNQPQHF
CDR3 DNA: TGTGCCAGCAGTTACTCAGAGAGCAATCAGCCCCAGCATTTT

V gene: TRBV10-3
clone size: NA
J gene: TRBJ1-1
D gene: TRBD1
CDR3 protein: CAITPRQGTVNTEAFF
CDR3 DNA: TGTGCCATCACCCCCCGACAGGGGACCGTGAACACTGAAGCTTTCTTT

V gene: TRBV5-4
clone size: NA
J gene: TRBJ2-3
D gene: TRBD2
CDR3 protein: CASSLPVSGSTDTQYF
CDR3 DNA: TGTGCCAGCAGCTTGCCCGTGAGCGGGAGTACAGATACGCAGTATTTT

V gene: TRBV14
clone size: NA
J gene: TRBJ1-1
D gene: TRBD1
CDR3 protein: CASSQVNRGLAFF
CDR3 DNA: TGTGCCAGCAGCCAAGTAAACAGGGGGCTAGCTTTCTTT

V gene: TRBV11-2
clone size: NA
J gene: TRBJ1-6
D gene: NA
CDR3 protein: CASSLLQSRGSPLHF
CDR3 DNA: TGTGCCAGCAGCTTATTGCAGTCACGAGGTTCACCCCTCCACTTT

V gene: TRBV4-2
clone size: NA
J gene: TRBJ1-3
D gene: NA
CDR3 protein: CASSQDGAGGRNTIYF
CDR3 DNA: TGTGCCAGCAGCCAAGATGGGGCGGGGGGTCGAAACACCATATATTTT

V gene: TRBV5-4
clone size: few
J gene: TRBJ1-2
D gene: NA
CDR3 protein: CASSLIGANYGYTF
CDR3 DNA: TGTGCCAGCAGCTTGATCGGGGCTAACTATGGCTACACCTTC

V gene: TRBV27
clone size: NA
J gene: TRBJ1-5
D gene: NA
CDR3 protein: CASRDLGARRFQPQHF
CDR3 DNA: TGTGCCAGCAGGGACTTGGGGGCGCGGCGGTTTCAGCCCCAGCATTTT

V gene: TRBV9
clone size: few
J gene: TRBJ2-1
D gene: TRBD2
CDR3 protein: CASSGGGLALEQFF
CDR3 DNA: TGTGCCAGCAGCGGAGGAGGACTAGCGCTTGAGCAGTTCTTC

V gene: TRBV5-1
clone size: NA
J gene: TRBJ1-3
D gene: NA
CDR3 protein: CASSLEGGNTIYF
CDR3 DNA: TGCGCCAGCAGCTTGGAGGGGGGAAACACCATATATTTT

V gene: TRBV27
clone size: NA
J gene: TRBJ2-7
D gene: TRBD1
CDR3 protein: CASSRNSGTGTNEQYF
CDR3 DNA: TGTGCCAGCAGTCGAAATTCCGGGACAGGGACCAACGAGCAGTACTTC

V gene: TRBV4-1
clone size: NA
J gene: TRBJ2-5
D gene: TRBD2
CDR3 protein: CASSSRGGLVGETQYF
CDR3 DNA: TGCGCCAGCAGCTCTCGGGGTGGACTAGTCGGAGAGACCCAGTACTTC

V gene: TRBV18
clone size: once
J gene: TRBJ2-1
D gene: NA
CDR3 protein: CASAFEGDIYNEQFF
CDR3 DNA: TGTGCCAGCGCGTTCGAGGGGGATATCTACAATGAGCAGTTCTTC

V gene: TRBV5-1
clone size: NA
J gene: TRBJ1-2
D gene: TRBD1
CDR3 protein: CASSLWDSTNYGYTF
CDR3 DNA: TGCGCCAGCAGCCTATGGGACAGCACTAACTATGGCTACACCTTC

V gene: TRBV11-3
clone size: NA
J gene: TRBJ2-1
D gene: NA
CDR3 protein: CASSLSIPPGEQFF
CDR3 DNA: TGTGCCAGCAGCTTGAGCATCCCCCCCGGTGAGCAGTTCTTC

V gene: TRBV4-3
clone size: many
J gene: TRBJ2-7
D gene: TRBD2
CDR3 protein: CASSQQPGLPFYEQYF
CDR3 DNA: TGCGCCAGCAGCCAACAACCGGGACTACCTTTCTACGAGCAGTACTTC

V gene: TRBV4-1
clone size: few
J gene: TRBJ1-1
D gene: TRBD1
CDR3 protein: CASSYIQLRMDRLNTEAFF
CDR3 DNA: TGCGCCAGCAGCTATATTCAGCTACGTATGGACAGGCTGAACACTGAAGCTTTCTTT

V gene: TRBV6-2/TRBV6-3
clone size: NA
J gene: TRBJ1-1
D gene: NA
CDR3 protein: CASSYSGRPNTEAFF
CDR3 DNA: TGTGCCAGCAGTTACTCGGGCAGGCCGAACACTGAAGCTTTCTTT

V gene: TRBV28
clone size: NA
J gene: TRBJ1-1
D gene: NA
CDR3 protein: CASSLRGAGTEAFF
CDR3 DNA: TGTGCCAGCAGTTTACGGGGGGCTGGCACTGAAGCTTTCTTT

V gene: TRBV7-3
clone size: once
J gene: TRBJ2-1
D gene: TRBD2
CDR3 protein: CASSLTGGRAFF
CDR3 DNA: TGTGCCAGCAGCTTAACAGGCGGGAGGGCATTCTTC

V gene: TRBV21-1
clone size: NA
J gene: TRBJ1-5
D gene: NA
CDR3 protein: CASSSLGTGKPHSNQPQHF
CDR3 DNA: TGTGCCAGCAGCAGTCTCGGGACAGGTAAGCCTCATAGCAATCAGCCCCAGCATTTT